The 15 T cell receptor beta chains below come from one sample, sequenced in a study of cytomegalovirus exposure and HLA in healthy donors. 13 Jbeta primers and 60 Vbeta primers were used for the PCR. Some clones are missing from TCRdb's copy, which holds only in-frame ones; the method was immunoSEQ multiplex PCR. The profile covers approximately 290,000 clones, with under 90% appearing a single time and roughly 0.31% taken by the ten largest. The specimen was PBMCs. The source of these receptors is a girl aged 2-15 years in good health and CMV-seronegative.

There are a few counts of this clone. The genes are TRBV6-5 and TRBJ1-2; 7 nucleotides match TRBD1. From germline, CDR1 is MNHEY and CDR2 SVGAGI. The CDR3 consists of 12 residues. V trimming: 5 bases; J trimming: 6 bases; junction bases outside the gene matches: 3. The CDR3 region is CASSTTGDGYTF. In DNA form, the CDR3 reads TGTGCCAGCAGTACCACAGGGGATGGCTACACCTTC.

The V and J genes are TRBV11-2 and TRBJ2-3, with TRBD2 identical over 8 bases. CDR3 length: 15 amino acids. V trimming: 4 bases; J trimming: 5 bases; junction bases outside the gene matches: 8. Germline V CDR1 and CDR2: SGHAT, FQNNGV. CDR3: CASSWSAGDIDTQYF. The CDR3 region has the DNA TGTGCCAGCAGCTGGTCAGCGGGAGATATAGATACGCAGTATTTT.

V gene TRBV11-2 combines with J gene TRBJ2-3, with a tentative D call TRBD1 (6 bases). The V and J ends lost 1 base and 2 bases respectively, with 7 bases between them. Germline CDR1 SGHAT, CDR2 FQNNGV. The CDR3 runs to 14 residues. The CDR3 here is CASSLGGLTDTQYF. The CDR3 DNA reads TGTGCCAGCAGCTTAGGGGGGCTCACAGATACGCAGTATTTT.

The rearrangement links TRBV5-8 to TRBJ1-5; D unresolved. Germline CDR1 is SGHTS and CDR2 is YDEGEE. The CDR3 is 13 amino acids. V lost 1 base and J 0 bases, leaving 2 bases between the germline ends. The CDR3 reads CASSLYSNQPQHF. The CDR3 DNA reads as TGTGCCAGCAGCTTGTATAGCAATCAGCCCCAGCATTTT. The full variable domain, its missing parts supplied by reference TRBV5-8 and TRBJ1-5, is EAGVTQSPTHLIKTRGQQATLRCSPISGHTSVYWYQQALGLGLQFLLWYDEGEERNRGNFPPRFSGRQFPNYSSELNVNALELEDSALYLCASSLYSNQPQHFGDGTRLSIL.

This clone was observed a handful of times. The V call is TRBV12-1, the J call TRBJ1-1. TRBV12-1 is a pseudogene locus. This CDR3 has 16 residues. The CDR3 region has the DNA TGTGCCAGCAGCTTTGCCCCTCGTAGTTCCCCCACTGAAGCTTTCTTT. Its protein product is CASSFAPRSSPTEAFF.

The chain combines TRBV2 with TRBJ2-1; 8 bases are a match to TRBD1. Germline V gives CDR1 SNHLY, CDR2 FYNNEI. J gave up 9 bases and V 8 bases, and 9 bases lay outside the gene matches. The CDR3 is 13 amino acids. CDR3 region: CASGTGPRGEQFF. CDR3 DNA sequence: TGTGCCAGCGGGACAGGTCCCCGGGGTGAGCAGTTCTTC.

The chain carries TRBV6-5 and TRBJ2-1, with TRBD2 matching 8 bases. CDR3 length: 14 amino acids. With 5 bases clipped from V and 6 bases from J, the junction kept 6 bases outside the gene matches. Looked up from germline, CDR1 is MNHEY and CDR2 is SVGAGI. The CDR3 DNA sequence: TGTGCCAGCAGTACGGGACTAGTTCCCAATGAGCAGTTCTTC. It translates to CASSTGLVPNEQFF.

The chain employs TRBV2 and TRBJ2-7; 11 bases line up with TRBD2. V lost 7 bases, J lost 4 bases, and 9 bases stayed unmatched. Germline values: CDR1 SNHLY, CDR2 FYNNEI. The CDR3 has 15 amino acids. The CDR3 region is CASTIAGGALYEQYF. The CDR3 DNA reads TGTGCCAGCACCATAGCGGGAGGGGCGTTGTACGAGCAGTACTTC.

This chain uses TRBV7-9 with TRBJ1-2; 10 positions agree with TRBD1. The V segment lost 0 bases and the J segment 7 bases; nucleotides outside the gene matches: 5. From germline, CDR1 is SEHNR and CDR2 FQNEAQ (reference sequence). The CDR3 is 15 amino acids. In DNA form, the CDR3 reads TGTGCCAGCAGCTTAGCGCCCGACAGGGGGCTTGGCTACACCTTC. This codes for CASSLAPDRGLGYTF.

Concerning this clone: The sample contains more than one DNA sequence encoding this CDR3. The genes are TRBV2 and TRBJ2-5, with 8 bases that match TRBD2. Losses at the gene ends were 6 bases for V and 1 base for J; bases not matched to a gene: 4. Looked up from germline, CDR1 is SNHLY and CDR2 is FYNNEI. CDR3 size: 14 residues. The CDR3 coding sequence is TGTGCCAGCAGCCCGGGACTAGTCCAAGAGACCCAGTACTTC. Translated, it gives CASSPGLVQETQYF.

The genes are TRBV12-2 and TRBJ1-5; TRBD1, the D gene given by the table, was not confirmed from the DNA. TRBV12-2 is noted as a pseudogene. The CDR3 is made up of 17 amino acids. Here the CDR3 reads CASRYRVSRNSNQPQHF. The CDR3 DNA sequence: TGTGCAAGTCGCTACAGGGTTTCGAGAAATAGCAATCAGCCCCAGCATTTT.

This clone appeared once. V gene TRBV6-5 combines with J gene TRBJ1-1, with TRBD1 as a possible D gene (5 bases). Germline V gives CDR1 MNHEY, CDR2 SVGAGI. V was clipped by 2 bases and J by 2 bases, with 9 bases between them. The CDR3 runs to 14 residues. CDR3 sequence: CASSYGQGNTEAFF. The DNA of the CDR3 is TGTGCCAGCAGTTACGGGCAGGGTAACACTGAAGCTTTCTTT.

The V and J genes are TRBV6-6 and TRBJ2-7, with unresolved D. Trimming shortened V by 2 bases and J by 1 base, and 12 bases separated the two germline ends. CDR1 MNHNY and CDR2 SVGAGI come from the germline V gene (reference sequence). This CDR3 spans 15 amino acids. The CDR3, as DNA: TGTGCCAGCAGTTACCTGACATCAGAATCCTACGAGCAGTACTTC. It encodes CASSYLTSESYEQYF.

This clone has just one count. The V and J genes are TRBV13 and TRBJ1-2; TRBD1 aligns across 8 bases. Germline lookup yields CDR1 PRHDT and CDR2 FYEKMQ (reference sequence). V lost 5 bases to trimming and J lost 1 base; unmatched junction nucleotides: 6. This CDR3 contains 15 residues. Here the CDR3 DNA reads TGTGCCAGCAGCCCCCAGGGGGCGGTTAACTATGGCTACACCTTC. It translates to CASSPQGAVNYGYTF. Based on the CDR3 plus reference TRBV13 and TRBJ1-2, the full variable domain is AAGVIQSPRHLIKEKRETATLKCYPIPRHDTVYWYQQGPGQDPQFLISFYEKMQSDKGSIPDRFSAQQFSDYHSELNMSSLELGDSALYFCASSPQGAVNYGYTFGSGTRLTVV.

The CDR3 sequence: CASSPGQGGTNEKLFF. For the CDR3, the DNA is TGTGCCAGCAGCCCCGGACAGGGAGGGACTAATGAAAAACTGTTTTTT. The chain joins TRBV7-9 to TRBJ1-4; TRBD1 agrees at 8 bases. V was clipped by 5 bases and J by 2 bases; unmatched bases: 7. The germline V gene has CDR1 SEHNR and CDR2 FQNEAQ (reference sequence). The CDR3 sequence is 16 residues long.